The rows below give T cell receptor beta chains drawn from one sample of a study of CD8+ T cells in alopecia areata. The assay was immunoSEQ multiplex PCR, and TCRdb's table has in-frame clones only and misses some. Of around 210,000 clones in the sample, just over 55% were seen once. Sequenced material: CD8+ T cells sorted from blood. These TCRs come from a human donor in good health. CDR3s include the opening cysteine and the closing phenylalanine or tryptophan. D genes are given only for firm matches. Rows may omit the clone size; those that give it use once, few, many or a size class.

clone size: NA
J gene: TRBJ2-5
D gene: NA
V gene: TRBV9
CDR3 DNA: TGTGCCAGCAGCCAAGAGGAGGGTCGAGGGGAGACCCAGTACTTC
CDR3 protein: CASSQEEGRGETQYF

clone size: NA
J gene: TRBJ1-5
D gene: NA
V gene: TRBV19
CDR3 DNA: TGTGCCTCGAAGGGGTTGGCCGGGTCGCCCCAGCATTTT
CDR3 protein: CASKGLAGSPQHF

clone size: NA
J gene: TRBJ2-3
D gene: NA
V gene: TRBV13
CDR3 DNA: TGTGCCAGCAGCTTACCCGGCGCAGATACGCAGTATTTT
CDR3 protein: CASSLPGADTQYF

clone size: few
J gene: TRBJ2-3
D gene: NA
V gene: TRBV6-1
CDR3 DNA: TGTGCCAGCAGCGACGAAGGACAATGGTCAGATACGCAGTATTTT
CDR3 protein: CASSDEGQWSDTQYF

clone size: NA
J gene: TRBJ2-5
D gene: NA
V gene: TRBV27
CDR3 DNA: TGTGCCAGCAGACCCGGGACACTTGAAGAGACCCAGTACTTC
CDR3 protein: CASRPGTLEETQYF

clone size: NA
J gene: TRBJ2-6
D gene: TRBD1
V gene: TRBV19
CDR3 DNA: TGTGCCAGTAGTATCCACTGGACAGGGGGAACAGGGGCCAACGTCCTGACTTTC
CDR3 protein: CASSIHWTGGTGANVLTF

clone size: NA
J gene: TRBJ2-3
D gene: NA
V gene: TRBV30
CDR3 DNA: TGTGCCTGGAGTGGAACAGATACGCAGTATTTT
CDR3 protein: CAWSGTDTQYF

clone size: NA
J gene: TRBJ1-4
D gene: NA
V gene: TRBV15
CDR3 DNA: TGTGCCACCAGCAGGAGGGCTAATGAAAAACTGTTTTTT
CDR3 protein: CATSRRANEKLFF

clone size: NA
J gene: TRBJ2-2
D gene: NA
V gene: TRBV6-6
CDR3 DNA: TGTGCCAGCAGTTATAGTGGGGAAGACACCGGGGAGCTGTTTTTT
CDR3 protein: CASSYSGEDTGELFF

clone size: few
J gene: TRBJ2-1
D gene: NA
V gene: TRBV14
CDR3 DNA: TGTGCCAGCAGCCAAGGCCGGGGTTATGTCAGTGAGCAGTTCTTC
CDR3 protein: CASSQGRGYVSEQFF

clone size: NA
J gene: TRBJ2-1
D gene: NA
V gene: TRBV27
CDR3 DNA: TGTGCCAGCAGTCCGGGAGTTAGGGGGTACAATGAGCAGTTCTTC
CDR3 protein: CASSPGVRGYNEQFF

clone size: many
J gene: TRBJ1-1
D gene: NA
V gene: TRBV10-3
CDR3 DNA: TGTGCCATCAGGAGGGCTGAGGACACTGAAGCTTTCTTT
CDR3 protein: CAIRRAEDTEAFF

clone size: NA
J gene: TRBJ2-7
D gene: TRBD1
V gene: TRBV7-2
CDR3 DNA: TGTGCCAGCAGCGCGTGGACAGGTTCCTACGAGCAGTACTTC
CDR3 protein: CASSAWTGSYEQYF

clone size: few
J gene: TRBJ1-1
D gene: NA
V gene: TRBV7-9
CDR3 DNA: TGTGCCAGCAGCTTAGCTGAAGGGGCTGAAGCTTTCTTT
CDR3 protein: CASSLAEGAEAFF

clone size: NA
J gene: TRBJ2-3
D gene: TRBD1
V gene: TRBV27
CDR3 DNA: TGTGCCAGCAGTCCTCGAAGGCGGACAGGGATCACAGATACGCAGTATTTT
CDR3 protein: CASSPRRRTGITDTQYF

clone size: NA
J gene: TRBJ2-1
D gene: TRBD2
V gene: TRBV11-2
CDR3 DNA: TGTGCCAGCAGCTTAGATCTACTAGCGGGGGGATACAATGAGCAGTTCTTC
CDR3 protein: CASSLDLLAGGYNEQFF

clone size: NA
J gene: TRBJ2-2
D gene: TRBD2
V gene: TRBV7-9
CDR3 DNA: TGTGCCAGCAGCTTACCGACTAGCGGGGGCCGGAACACCGGGGAGCTGTTTTTT
CDR3 protein: CASSLPTSGGRNTGELFF

clone size: NA
J gene: TRBJ2-5
D gene: TRBD2
V gene: TRBV7-9
CDR3 DNA: TGTGCCAGCAGTAAGAGCGGGGGGACAGAGACCCAGTACTTC
CDR3 protein: CASSKSGGTETQYF

clone size: few
J gene: TRBJ2-3
D gene: NA
V gene: TRBV5-1
CDR3 DNA: TGCGCCAGCAGCTTGGCGATTCCAATCGTAAGCACAGATACGCAGTATTTT
CDR3 protein: CASSLAIPIVSTDTQYF

clone size: NA
J gene: TRBJ2-1
D gene: TRBD2
V gene: TRBV29-1
CDR3 DNA: TGCAGCGCTCCCGGGGCGGGGGGGCTCTACAATGAGCAGTTCTTC
CDR3 protein: CSAPGAGGLYNEQFF

clone size: few
J gene: TRBJ1-1
D gene: NA
V gene: TRBV4-1
CDR3 DNA: TGCGCCAGCAGCCAGTTTGGTAGTCGGCTGAACACTGAAGCTTTCTTT
CDR3 protein: CASSQFGSRLNTEAFF

clone size: NA
J gene: TRBJ1-2
D gene: NA
V gene: TRBV4-1
CDR3 DNA: TGCGCCAGCAGCCATTACGCAGGGGCGGATGGCTACACCTTC
CDR3 protein: CASSHYAGADGYTF

clone size: NA
J gene: TRBJ2-1
D gene: NA
V gene: TRBV5-6
CDR3 DNA: TGTGCCAGCAGCTTGGCTACAGACTACAATGAGCAGTTCTTC
CDR3 protein: CASSLATDYNEQFF

clone size: NA
J gene: TRBJ1-2
D gene: NA
V gene: TRBV27
CDR3 DNA: TGTGCCAGTGGAGGTGACTATGGCTACACCTTC
CDR3 protein: CASGGDYGYTF

clone size: NA
J gene: TRBJ1-1
D gene: NA
V gene: TRBV5-1
CDR3 DNA: TGCGCCAGCAGCTTGGCAGGGTCTGAAGCTTTCTTT
CDR3 protein: CASSLAGSEAFF

clone size: NA
J gene: TRBJ2-1
D gene: NA
V gene: TRBV27
CDR3 DNA: TGTGCCAGACCGCCGGGATGTGACAATGAGCAGTTCTTC
CDR3 protein: CARPPGCDNEQFF

clone size: NA
J gene: TRBJ2-7
D gene: TRBD2
V gene: TRBV7-9
CDR3 DNA: TGTGCCAGCAGCCCTCCCGGGGGGTACGAGCAGTACTTC
CDR3 protein: CASSPPGGYEQYF

clone size: few
J gene: TRBJ1-2
D gene: NA
V gene: TRBV21-1
CDR3 DNA: TGTGCCAGCAGCACCCTCTATGGCTACACCTTC
CDR3 protein: CASSTLYGYTF

clone size: NA
J gene: TRBJ2-5
D gene: NA
V gene: TRBV11-2
CDR3 DNA: TGTGCCAGCAGCCAAGAGACCCAGTACTTC
CDR3 protein: CASSQETQYF

clone size: NA
J gene: TRBJ1-4
D gene: NA
V gene: TRBV13
CDR3 DNA: TGTGCCAGCGGTCGGGGACCTAATGAAAAACTGTTTTTT
CDR3 protein: CASGRGPNEKLFF

clone size: once
J gene: TRBJ1-5
D gene: TRBD1
V gene: TRBV30
CDR3 DNA: TGTGCCTGGAGTACGACAGGGAGCAATCAGCCCCAGCATTTT
CDR3 protein: CAWSTTGSNQPQHF

clone size: few
J gene: TRBJ1-6
D gene: TRBD1
V gene: TRBV10-2
CDR3 DNA: TGCGCCAGCGGAGACAGGGGGAATTCACCCCTCCACTTT
CDR3 protein: CASGDRGNSPLHF

clone size: NA
J gene: TRBJ2-7
D gene: TRBD1
V gene: TRBV4-2
CDR3 DNA: TGTGCCAGCAGCCCGGGACAGGGGTCGGGGGAGCAGTACTTC
CDR3 protein: CASSPGQGSGEQYF

clone size: NA
J gene: TRBJ2-2
D gene: NA
V gene: TRBV4-3
CDR3 DNA: TGCGCCAGCAGCTGGGGGAGTGGGAACACCGGGGAGCTGTTTTTT
CDR3 protein: CASSWGSGNTGELFF

clone size: many
J gene: TRBJ1-2
D gene: NA
V gene: TRBV4-1
CDR3 DNA: TGCGCCAGCAGCCATTCAGGGGACTATGGCTACACCTTC
CDR3 protein: CASSHSGDYGYTF

clone size: NA
J gene: TRBJ1-3
D gene: NA
V gene: TRBV30
CDR3 DNA: TGTGCCTGGAGCGAAGGCCCTTTCTATTTT
CDR3 protein: CAWSEGPFYF

clone size: NA
J gene: TRBJ2-7
D gene: NA
V gene: TRBV29-1
CDR3 DNA: TGCAGCGTTGTAGCACCAAGCTCCTACGAGCAGTACTTC
CDR3 protein: CSVVAPSSYEQYF

clone size: NA
J gene: TRBJ1-2
D gene: NA
V gene: TRBV29-1
CDR3 DNA: TGCAGCGTTGAAGGGCGGTCGGGGGACTATGGCTACACCTTC
CDR3 protein: CSVEGRSGDYGYTF

clone size: NA
J gene: TRBJ1-2
D gene: NA
V gene: TRBV29-1
CDR3 DNA: TGCAGCGTTGATGGCCGGGGGAGCGGCTACACCTTC
CDR3 protein: CSVDGRGSGYTF

clone size: NA
J gene: TRBJ1-6
D gene: NA
V gene: TRBV7-9
CDR3 DNA: TGTGCCAGCAGCCCTTGGGAGGGAGCGAAATCACCCCTCCACTTT
CDR3 protein: CASSPWEGAKSPLHF

clone size: few
J gene: TRBJ2-6
D gene: NA
V gene: TRBV25-1
CDR3 DNA: TGTGCCAGCATTGCGTCCACTGACAACGTCCTGACTTTC
CDR3 protein: CASIASTDNVLTF

clone size: NA
J gene: TRBJ1-6
D gene: TRBD1
V gene: TRBV13
CDR3 DNA: TGTGCCAGCAGAGAAATTGGACAGGGACGGTCACCCCTCCACTTT
CDR3 protein: CASREIGQGRSPLHF

clone size: NA
J gene: TRBJ1-2
D gene: NA
V gene: TRBV7-8
CDR3 DNA: TGTGCCAGCAGCCCTCCAGGTGACCAGTATGGCTACACCTTC
CDR3 protein: CASSPPGDQYGYTF

clone size: NA
J gene: TRBJ1-1
D gene: NA
V gene: TRBV30
CDR3 DNA: TGTGCCTGGAGCCCCCAATCGGCTGAAGCTTTCTTT
CDR3 protein: CAWSPQSAEAFF

clone size: few
J gene: TRBJ2-1
D gene: TRBD2
V gene: TRBV11-2
CDR3 DNA: TGTGCCAGCACCGGACCTCGGACTAGCGGGGCCAATGAGCAGTTCTTC
CDR3 protein: CASTGPRTSGANEQFF

clone size: NA
J gene: TRBJ2-1
D gene: NA
V gene: TRBV5-1
CDR3 DNA: TGCGCCAGCAGCTTGGGTGCCTACAATGAGCAGTTCTTC
CDR3 protein: CASSLGAYNEQFF

clone size: NA
J gene: TRBJ2-4
D gene: NA
V gene: TRBV28
CDR3 DNA: TGTGCCAGCATGTTGGCGGGGCGCCTCCCCAACATTCAGTACTTC
CDR3 protein: CASMLAGRLPNIQYF

clone size: few
J gene: TRBJ1-1
D gene: TRBD1
V gene: TRBV7-9
CDR3 DNA: TGTGCCAGCAGCGCGGGGGACAGGGGACTGAACACTGAAGCTTTCTTT
CDR3 protein: CASSAGDRGLNTEAFF

clone size: NA
J gene: TRBJ1-2
D gene: NA
V gene: TRBV6-5
CDR3 DNA: TGTGCCAGCAGTTACTCTCGGGAAAACTATGGCTACACCTTC
CDR3 protein: CASSYSRENYGYTF

clone size: NA
J gene: TRBJ2-1
D gene: NA
V gene: TRBV6-5
CDR3 DNA: TGTGCCAGCTGGGGATTATCCTACAATGAGCAGTTCTTC
CDR3 protein: CASWGLSYNEQFF

clone size: NA
J gene: TRBJ2-1
D gene: NA
V gene: TRBV7-2
CDR3 DNA: TGTGCCAGCAGCCAGGTGTGGGGGGGCGCTAGGAATGAGCAGTTCTTC
CDR3 protein: CASSQVWGGARNEQFF